Included here is one T cell receptor beta chain sequence, with context. Its antigen is still unknown. No qualities accompany the bases; no much larger clone lies one base away. The CDR3 measures 17 amino acids from cysteine to phenylalanine. Only the CDR3 portion is preserved as DNA: 51 bases, with reading frame beginning at the first base. From V the trimming removes 5 bases and from J it removes 8 bases, while the gene matches leave 12 bases of the junction unaccounted for. CDR1 and CDR2 (SGHVS, FQNEAQ) derive from the germline V gene. Sequencing took place on an Illumina HiSeq 1500. TCRdb ran its own pipeline on the public reads, namely fastp trimming at Q25 and MiXCR clone calling, and kept in-frame beta chains. One record per CDR3 amino acid sequence lists the most common genes and DNA. In this sample the table shows about 500,000 distinct CDR3 sequences, 30% to 40% of which occur a single time. About a sixth of the sample rests with the top ten.

This entry belongs to a study of T cell repertoires in cytomegalovirus infection (dated by TCRdb to the late 2010s). Regarding the complete study: Recently identified HLA-C-restricted CMV epitopes, whose presentation resists viral immunomodulation, were targeted by peptide stimulations together with well-studied HLA-B-restricted epitopes. Donor HLA type was relevant to the analysis, as public TCR beta signatures indicated carriage of CMV infection together with the matching HLA type. What the authors observed across the whole study: In both this cohort and an independent cohort of under 450 donors, the cumulative frequency of public TCR beta family members distinguished carriers of CMV infection plus the relevant HLA type. In the ex vivo response, HLA-C-restricted CMV-specific TCR beta clonotypes were dominant, and in two of eight donors the single most frequent clonotype came from this HLA-C-restricted group.

The sample's treatment or condition label, in plain terms: in vitro stimulation with specific CMV peptide epitopes to enrich CMV-specific T cells. The sequence came from a human donor in good health (CMV status not recorded). Some clones in this sample may be carry-over from other donors' samples. This sample comprised cultured PBMCs, obtained from culture after CMV antigen stimulation. This chain joins TRBV7-8 to TRBJ1-6; 10 bases in the junction line up with TRBD1. In nucleotides, the sequence is TGTGCCAGCAGCCCCCTGGCCGACAGGGGGCGGTATTCACCCCTCCACTTT. This is translated as CASSPLADRGRYSPLHF.